This is a list of T cell receptor beta chains from one sample in a study of shared clonotypes between healthy human individuals. Here immunoSEQ multiplex PCR was the method, and the copy in TCRdb shows in-frame clones only, minus some. The table has about 1.5 million clones, roughly 97% seen once; the top ten hold over 1%. The sample was naive CD4+ T cells sorted from blood. The receptors were sampled from a man aged 30 to 45 in good health. The CDR3 runs from the conserved cysteine through the conserved F or W. D genes are given only for firm matches.

D gene	V gene	J gene	CDR3 DNA	CDR3 protein
.	TRBV6-5	TRBJ2-6	TGTGCCAGCAGTTACTCGATCTGGGCTGGGGCCAACGTCCTGACTTTC	CASSYSIWAGANVLTF
.	TRBV18	TRBJ1-5	TGTGCCAGCTCACCCTCAGGGAGCCGCGGACTAATCAATAGCAATCAGCCCCAGCATTTT	CASSPSGSRGLINSNQPQHF
.	TRBV10-1	TRBJ1-5	TGCGCCAGCAGTCAAGGGCATCTCCAGCCCCAGCATTTT	CASSQGHLQPQHF
.	TRBV7-8	TRBJ2-5	TGTGCCAGCAGCTTATCCCCGGAGACCCAGTACTTC	CASSLSPETQYF
TRBD1	TRBV28	TRBJ2-7	TGTGCCAGCAGGGGCGCCTCGACAGGGGGCTCCTACGAGCAGTACTTC	CASRGASTGGSYEQYF
.	TRBV5-5	TRBJ1-5	TGTGCCAGCAGCCCGGGGGTGGAACAGCCCCAGCATTTT	CASSPGVEQPQHF
.	TRBV27	TRBJ2-3	TGTGCCAGCAGTTTAATCGGGGGAGATACGCAGTATTTT	CASSLIGGDTQYF
TRBD2	TRBV7-3	TRBJ2-7	TGTGCCAGCAGCCTAGACAGCGGGGCTCGCTACGAGCAGTACTTC	CASSLDSGARYEQYF
.	TRBV19	TRBJ1-5	TGTGCCAGTAGTATACGGGGGCAGCCCTATCAGCCCCAGCATTTT	CASSIRGQPYQPQHF
.	TRBV2	TRBJ1-6	TGTGCCAGCAGTGATGGTGCAGGTTCCCTCCACTTT	CASSDGAGSLHF
TRBD1	TRBV10-2	TRBJ2-2	TGCGCCAGCACCCCAGTCAGGGGGCAAGGCGGGGAGCTGTTTTTT	CASTPVRGQGGELFF
TRBD2	TRBV28	TRBJ2-7	TGTGCCAGCATTAAAGCGGGAGGGCCCTACGAGCAGTACTTC	CASIKAGGPYEQYF
.	TRBV10-1	TRBJ1-1	TGCGCCAGCAGTCTAAGGGTGGGCACTGAAGCTTTCTTT	CASSLRVGTEAFF
TRBD1	TRBV7-2	TRBJ1-3	TGTGCCAGCAGCCACGGACAGGGTGGAAACACCATATATTTT	CASSHGQGGNTIYF
.	TRBV5-1	TRBJ2-7	TGCGCCAGCAGCGAAGAAACTTCATATGAAAACGAGCAGTACTTC	CASSEETSYENEQYF
TRBD2	TRBV19	TRBJ2-3	TGTGCCAGTAGGGGCGGACTAGCGGGGGATACGCAGTATTTT	CASRGGLAGDTQYF
TRBD2	TRBV29-1	TRBJ2-7	TGCAGCGTCCGGACTAGCCTATACGAGCAGTACTTC	CSVRTSLYEQYF
TRBD1	TRBV13	TRBJ1-5	TGTGCCAGCAGCTTAGGGGACAGGGGAGGTTTT	CASSLGDRGGF
.	TRBV9	TRBJ2-7	TGTGCCAGCAGCGCCCTCCCCCGAGGGGAGCAGTACTTC	CASSALPRGEQYF
.	TRBV28	TRBJ2-1	TGTGCCAGCAAAGGGCTCTACAATGAGCAGTTCTTC	CASKGLYNEQFF
.	TRBV19	TRBJ2-3	TGTGCCAGTAGCTTAACAGATACGCAGTATTTT	CASSLTDTQYF
.	TRBV5-4	TRBJ2-5	TGTGCCAGCAGCTTGGCAGGGGGGACCCAAGAGACCCAGTACTTC	CASSLAGGTQETQYF